This entry describes one T cell receptor beta chain. This clone was observed many times. What this receptor recognizes is not known. No base-level quality is on record; no much larger clone is a single base apart. The collaborating institutions used their own protocols to collect whole blood in K2EDTA tubes. For TCRbeta analysis, collaborators shipped samples as frozen whole blood, isolated PBMCs, or DNA extracted from either of those sample types. The sample belongs to a study of blood T cell repertoires in COVID-19 (TCRdb year 2020). Notes on the research overall: Samples covering the acute and convalescent phases of COVID-19 were provided by collaborators in the United States, Italy and Spain. A de-identified subject ID, COVID-19 status, age in years and sex were almost always included in the sample metadata. The prospective study material was composed of cDNA or gDNA derived from T cells, B-cell-depleted T cells, or PBMCs. The dataset comprised deeply sampled blood TCRbeta repertoires from subjects exposed to, actively infected with, or recovered from COVID-19. HLA class I and class II types, where available, came from metadata supplied by the sample provider rather than from assay-based typing. The samples were drawn from two sources: the first 160 participants of the ongoing ImmuneRACE study, and 950 to 1,500 subjects contributed by 6 global collaborators. The repertoires were released in a freely available public database intended as a resource for research on the immune response to SARS-CoV-2.

Per the germline V gene, MNHNS is the CDR1 and SASEGT is the CDR2. V is shortened by 0 bases, J by 5 bases, and the region joining them spans 17 bases. The CDR3, from cysteine to phenylalanine, totals 18 residues. Solely the CDR3 DNA is kept, with 54 bases framed from the first base. Overall study results and their limits: Clinical and demographic metadata were provided uncurated, with the amount varying by source and participant.

The immunoSEQ Assay, a bias-controlled multiplex PCR, was used to amplify TCRbeta CDR3 regions from genomic DNA. The original methods were these. Within the assay, amplification of reference gene primers was used to estimate how many nucleated cells each sample contained. Sequence reads were collapsed and filtered to measure the absolute abundance of every unique TCRbeta CDR3 rearrangement. For each sample, productive Simpson clonality was calculated as the square root of Simpson's diversity index over productive rearrangements. Sourced from immuneACCESS, this table was stored by TCRdb with only in-frame sequences that have V and J called. A share of the clones is absent; for the studies checked, an unresolved V gene accounts for under half, and the remainder has no known explanation. That table furnishes V, J and clone size, whereas the DNA furnished D and trimming. In all, the sample holds hundreds of thousands of clones, and more than 85% of those were seen once. The top ten clonotypes cover around 3% of the sample.

Source material: peripheral blood. The origin of this receptor is a human donor in a cohort sampled during active COVID-19. This receptor chain uses TRBV6-1 and TRBJ1-6; D gene: possibly TRBD1, on 5 matching bases. The DNA sequence is given as TGTGCCAGCAGTGAAGCGCTTCTGGGAGGGGCGGATAATTCACCCCTCCACTTT. This sequence encodes CASSEALLGGADNSPLHF.